The clone carrying this TCR beta chain turned up a few times. In every case, the donor was a healthy Caucasian. TCRdb re-derived calls from the 5' RACE reads in MiXCR, one entry per CDR3 protein. This sample has about 900,000 distinct CDR3 sequences, with about 12% found just once. The germline gives CDR1 MNHEY, CDR2 SMNVEV (reference sequence). V dropped 0 bases and J dropped 3 bases, with 10 bases sitting between them. The CDR3 consists of 15 residues. This record comes from a study of identical twins. The data also belong to a second study, concerning yellow fever vaccine responses in identical twins.

The specimen sequenced was PBMCs. The gene calls are TRBV27 and TRBJ2-3, with D uncertain. The TCR was taken from a woman aged 18-30 years in good health. CDR3 nucleotides: TGTGCCAGCAGTTTATCGGCAATAGAGACAGATACGCAGTATTTT. Translated, it gives CASSLSAIETDTQYF.